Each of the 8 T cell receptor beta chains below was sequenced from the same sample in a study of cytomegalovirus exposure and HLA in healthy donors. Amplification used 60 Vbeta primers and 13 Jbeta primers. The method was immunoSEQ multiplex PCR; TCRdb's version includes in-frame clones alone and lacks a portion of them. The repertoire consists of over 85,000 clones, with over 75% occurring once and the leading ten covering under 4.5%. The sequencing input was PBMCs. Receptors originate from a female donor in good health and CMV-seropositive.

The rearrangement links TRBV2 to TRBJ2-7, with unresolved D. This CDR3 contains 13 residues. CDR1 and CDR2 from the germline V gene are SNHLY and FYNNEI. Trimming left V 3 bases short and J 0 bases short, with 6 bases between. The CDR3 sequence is CASSDRPSYEQYF. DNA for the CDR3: TGTGCCAGCAGTGACCGTCCCTCCTACGAGCAGTACTTC.

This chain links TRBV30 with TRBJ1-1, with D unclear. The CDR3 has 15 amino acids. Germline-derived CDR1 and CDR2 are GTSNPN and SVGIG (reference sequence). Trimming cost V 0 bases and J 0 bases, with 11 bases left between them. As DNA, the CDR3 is TGTGCCTGGAGTGTTCAATTGACTATGAACACTGAAGCTTTCTTT. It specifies CAWSVQLTMNTEAFF.

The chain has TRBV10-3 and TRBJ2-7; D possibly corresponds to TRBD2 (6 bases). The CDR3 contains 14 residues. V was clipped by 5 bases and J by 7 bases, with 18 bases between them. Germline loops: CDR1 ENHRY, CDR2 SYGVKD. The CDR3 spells CAISRGTGTEEQYF. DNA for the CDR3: TGTGCCATCAGTCGGGGGACGGGAACTGAGGAGCAGTACTTC.

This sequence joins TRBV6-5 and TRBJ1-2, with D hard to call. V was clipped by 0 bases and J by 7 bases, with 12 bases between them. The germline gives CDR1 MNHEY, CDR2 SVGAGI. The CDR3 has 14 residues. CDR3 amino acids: CASSYSLGSGGYTF. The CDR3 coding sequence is TGTGCCAGCAGTTACTCGTTGGGCAGTGGTGGCTACACCTTC.

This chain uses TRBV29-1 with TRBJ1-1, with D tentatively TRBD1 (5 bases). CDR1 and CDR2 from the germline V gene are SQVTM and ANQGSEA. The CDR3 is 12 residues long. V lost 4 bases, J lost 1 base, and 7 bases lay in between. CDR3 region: CSVAGQNTEAFF. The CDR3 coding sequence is TGCAGCGTTGCCGGACAGAACACTGAAGCTTTCTTT. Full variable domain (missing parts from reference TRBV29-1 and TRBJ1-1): SAVISQKPSRDICQRGTSLTIQCQVDSQVTMMFWYRQQPGQSLTLIATANQGSEATYESGFVIDKFPISRPNLTFSTLTVSNMSPEDSSIYLCSVAGQNTEAFFGQGTRLTVV.

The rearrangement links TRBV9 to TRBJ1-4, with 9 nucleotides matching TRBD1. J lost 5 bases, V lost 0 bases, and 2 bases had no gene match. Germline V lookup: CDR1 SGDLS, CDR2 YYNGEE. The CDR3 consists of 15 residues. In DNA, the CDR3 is TGTGCCAGCAGCGTAGCCGGGACAGGGAATGAAAAACTGTTTTTT. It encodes CASSVAGTGNEKLFF.

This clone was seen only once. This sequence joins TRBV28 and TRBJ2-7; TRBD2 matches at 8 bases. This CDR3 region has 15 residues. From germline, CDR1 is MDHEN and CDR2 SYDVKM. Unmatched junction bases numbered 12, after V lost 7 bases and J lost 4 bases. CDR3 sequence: CASTDPGGAGYEQYF. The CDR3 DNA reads TGTGCCAGCACCGACCCGGGGGGGGCTGGGTACGAGCAGTACTTC.

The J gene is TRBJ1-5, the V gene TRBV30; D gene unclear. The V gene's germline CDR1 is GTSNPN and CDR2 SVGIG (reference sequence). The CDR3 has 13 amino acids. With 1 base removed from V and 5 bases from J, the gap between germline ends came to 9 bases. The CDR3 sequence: CAWSGMSDQPQHF. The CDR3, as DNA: TGTGCCTGGAGTGGCATGAGCGATCAGCCCCAGCATTTT.